A single sample is the source of the 14 T cell receptor beta chains below, sequenced in a study of blood T cell repertoires in COVID-19. Generated by immunoSEQ multiplex PCR, the TCRdb table keeps only in-frame clones and is missing some. Of roughly 200,000 clones detected, approximately 80% appear once; the ten largest clones hold 7.5% to 9%. Source material: peripheral blood. These receptors all come from a woman older than 75 with COVID-19, enrolled during active disease.

This chain uses TRBV24-1 with TRBJ2-7; D not certain. Trimming took 9 bases from V and 5 from J, leaving 25 bases between them. This CDR3 has 16 residues. Germline lookup yields CDR1 KGHDR and CDR2 SFDVKD. The CDR3 here is CATVNQRSSEVHEQYF. DNA for the CDR3: TGTGCCACCGTTAATCAGAGATCCTCTGAGGTCCACGAGCAGTACTTC.

This rearrangement joins TRBV5-1 to TRBJ2-7, with 11 bases that match TRBD1. The germline gives CDR1 SGHRS, CDR2 YFSETQ. V shed 4 bases and J 5 bases; nucleotides not matched to a gene: 5. The CDR3 spans 14 residues. CDR3: CASSNRTGGDEQYF. The CDR3 DNA sequence: TGCGCCAGCAGCAACAGGACAGGGGGCGACGAGCAGTACTTC.

This clone has just one count. V usage is TRBV28 and J usage is TRBJ2-3, with TRBD2 matching over 16 bases. This CDR3 has 16 residues. Germline CDR1 and CDR2: MDHEN and SYDVKM. The ends lost 8 bases at V and 2 bases at J; junction bases unmatched: 4. CDR3 sequence: CASGTSGRENTDTQYF. The CDR3 nucleotides read TGTGCCAGCGGGACTAGCGGGAGGGAAAACACAGATACGCAGTATTTT. Using reference TRBV28 and TRBJ2-3 for the parts outside the CDR3, the full variable domain is DVKVTQSSRYLVKRTGEKVFLECVQDMDHENMFWYRQDPGLGLRLIYFSYDVKMKEKGDIPEGYSVSREKKERFSLILESASTNQTSMYLCASGTSGRENTDTQYFGPGTRLTVL.

This chain uses TRBV9 with TRBJ1-6; the match to TRBD1 covers 9 bases. V lost 5 bases and J lost 9; bases outside the gene matches: 6. The CDR3 runs to 14 residues. The germline V gene has CDR1 SGDLS and CDR2 YYNGEE. CDR3 sequence: CASSDTGGLSPLHF. CDR3 nucleotides: TGTGCCAGCAGTGACACAGGGGGCCTTTCACCCCTCCACTTT.

The V gene is TRBV3-1 (or the pseudogene TRBV3-2), the J gene TRBJ2-7; weak D call: TRBD2 (6 bases). The CDR3 spans 18 residues. Between the trimmed V and J ends, which lost 4 bases and 6 bases, there was a span of 28 bases. CDR1 and CDR2 (germline): LGHDT, YNNKEL (reference sequence). The CDR3 sequence: CASSPRIARTTRGAEQYF. The CDR3 region has the DNA TGTGCCAGCAGCCCTCGTATCGCGAGGACTACAAGAGGGGCCGAGCAGTACTTC.

V and J are TRBV18 and TRBJ2-1; TRBD2 is a possible D gene (6 bases). Trimming pared 2 bases from V and 4 bases from J, leaving 15 bases between. This CDR3 has 16 amino acids. Per germline, CDR1 KGHSH and CDR2 LQKENI. CDR3 sequence reads: CASSPTTGGKYNEQFF. As DNA, the CDR3 is TGTGCCAGCTCACCAACCACCGGAGGGAAATACAATGAGCAGTTCTTC.

This clone has a single count. The chain carries TRBV12-3 or TRBV12-4 and TRBJ2-7; D unclear. The CDR3 is 12 residues long. V dropped 6 bases and J dropped 6 bases, with 12 bases sitting between them. CDR3 coding DNA: TGTGCCAGCAGCCTGATCCCCGGCGAGCAGTACTTC. It is translated as CASSLIPGEQYF.

The J gene is TRBJ2-1, the V gene TRBV24-1; 11 bases align to TRBD1. Germline loops: CDR1 KGHDR, CDR2 SFDVKD. The CDR3 runs 17 residues. The V segment lost 4 bases and the J segment 3 bases; nucleotides outside the gene matches: 7. This CDR3 reads CATSEPTGTGGYNEQFF. Here the CDR3 DNA reads TGTGCCACCAGTGAACCTACCGGGACAGGGGGCTACAATGAGCAGTTCTTC.

The rearrangement links TRBV7-8 to TRBJ2-6; 10 bases match TRBD1. Per the germline V gene, CDR1 is SGHVS and CDR2 is FQNEAQ. This CDR3 has 18 residues. The V segment lost 5 bases and the J segment 4 bases; nucleotides outside the gene matches: 11. The DNA of the CDR3 is TGTGCCAGCAGCCCAATGACAGGGGGCGCATCCGGGGCCAACGTCCTGACTTTC. Protein: CASSPMTGGASGANVLTF.

The sample holds one count of this clone. V and J are TRBV19 and TRBJ2-3; 11 bases match TRBD2. The CDR3 runs to 19 residues. From germline, CDR1 is LNHDA and CDR2 SQIVND (reference sequence). Losses at the gene ends were 3 bases for V and 1 base for J; bases not matched to a gene: 12. The CDR3 spells CASSILSSGRPPGTDTQYF. The CDR3 DNA reads as TGTGCCAGTAGTATCCTCTCTAGCGGGAGGCCCCCTGGCACAGATACGCAGTATTTT. The whole variable domain, remainder taken from reference TRBV19 and TRBJ2-3, is DGGITQSPKYLFRKEGQNVTLSCEQNLNHDAMYWYRQDPGQGLRLIYYSQIVNDFQKGDIAEGYSVSREKKESFPLTVTSAQKNPTAFYLCASSILSSGRPPGTDTQYFGPGTRLTVL.

The chain has TRBV28 and TRBJ1-1; possible D gene TRBD1, 6 bases. CDR1 MDHEN and CDR2 SYDVKM come from the germline V gene. V was pared by 6 bases and J by 7 bases, with 18 bases between. The CDR3 runs to 14 residues. The CDR3 nucleotides read TGTGCCAGCAGCCTAACGGGGGGCAGGAGTGAAGCTTTCTTT. This encodes CASSLTGGRSEAFF.

The chain employs TRBV5-1 and TRBJ1-6, with 7 bases aligning to TRBD1. The germline V gene encodes CDR1 SGHRS and CDR2 YFSETQ. The CDR3 is made up of 15 amino acids. V shed 2 bases and J 7 bases; nucleotides not matched to a gene: 6. CDR3 DNA sequence: TGCGCCAGCAGCTTACAGGGGAGCGGGAATTCACCCCTCCACTTT. It encodes CASSLQGSGNSPLHF.

The chain has TRBV28 and TRBJ1-6; the match to TRBD1 covers 9 bases. V gave up 6 bases and J gave up 7 bases; unmatched junction bases: 4. CDR3 length: 14 amino acids. Per the germline V gene, CDR1 is MDHEN and CDR2 is SYDVKM. The CDR3 sequence is CASSPGTGNSPLHF. CDR3 DNA: TGTGCCAGCAGCCCTGGGACAGGGAATTCACCCCTCCACTTT.

The chain combines TRBV29-1 with TRBJ2-3; D is possibly TRBD1 (5 bases). CDR1 SQVTM and CDR2 ANQGSEA come from the germline V gene. The CDR3 extends over 13 amino acids. The V end was cut by 7 bases, the J end by 0 bases, with 11 bases between. In DNA form, the CDR3 reads TGCAGCGCTCGGACACTTAGCACAGATACGCAGTATTTT. Amino acids: CSARTLSTDTQYF.